This is a list of T cell receptor beta chains from one sample in a study of beta chain features in type 1 diabetes. Using immunoSEQ multiplex PCR, the repertoire was profiled, and TCRdb retains in-frame clones only, with some absent. The sample records around 150,000 clones, roughly 60% being singletons. Sequencing input: naive CD4+ T cells from blood. All receptors derive from a man aged 25-40 years with type 1 diabetes. Each CDR3 is given with its conserved first and last residue. The order of the fields is clone size, D gene, V gene, J gene, CDR3 DNA, CDR3 protein. A D gene is named only where the DNA matches it firmly. Some rows mark clone size as missing; the rest say once, few, many or name a class of expanded clone.

-	-	TRBV5-1	TRBJ2-1	TGCGCCAGCAGCTTGGCCCTGGATGCGAGCAATGAGCAGTTCTTC	CASSLALDASNEQFF
-	TRBD1	TRBV5-4	TRBJ2-3	TGTGCCAGCAGCTCCCTACAGGGGGCTAGCACAGATACGCAGTATTTT	CASSSLQGASTDTQYF
-	-	TRBV2	TRBJ1-1	TGTGCCAGCACTGCCGCATACGAAAACACTGAAGCTTTCTTT	CASTAAYENTEAFF
-	-	TRBV7-7	TRBJ2-1	TGTGCTAGCAGCCGATTTGAGGGCAACAATGAGCAGTTCTTC	CASSRFEGNNEQFF
once	-	TRBV9	TRBJ1-6	TGTGCCAGCGAACTGGGGCCTGACTCATCACCCCTCCACTTT	CASELGPDSSPLHF
-	-	TRBV29-1	TRBJ2-7	TGCAGCGTAACTCAGGCTCGCGAGCAGTACTTC	CSVTQAREQYF
once	TRBD1	TRBV6-1	TRBJ2-1	TGTGCCAGCAGGCGGGCACAGGGGGCTTACAATGAGCAGTTCTTC	CASRRAQGAYNEQFF
-	-	TRBV30	TRBJ1-3	TGTGCCTGGAGTAAAAGCTCTGGAAACACCATATATTTT	CAWSKSSGNTIYF
-	-	TRBV7-2	TRBJ2-7	TGTGCCAGCAGAGGGACCTTAACCTACGAGCAGTACTTC	CASRGTLTYEQYF
-	-	TRBV29-1	TRBJ1-1	TGCAGTAGCGTCTCGATCTTGAACACTGAAGCTTTCTTT	CSSVSILNTEAFF
-	-	TRBV7-2	TRBJ1-1	TGTGCCAGCAGCTTAGGCGGCGGGGTCAGGTTTGACACTGAAGCTTTCTTT	CASSLGGGVRFDTEAFF
-	-	TRBV6-5	TRBJ2-7	TGTGCCAGCAGTTACTCCGGCACTAGGCACGAGCAGTACTTC	CASSYSGTRHEQYF
-	TRBD2	TRBV7-2	TRBJ2-3	TGTGCCAGCAGCTTCGTAGCGGGAGCCACAGATACGCAGTATTTT	CASSFVAGATDTQYF
-	TRBD1	TRBV30	TRBJ2-7	TGTGCCTGGTGGACAGGGGAGGGCGAGCAGTACTTC	CAWWTGEGEQYF
few	-	TRBV30	TRBJ2-3	TGTGCCTGGGGGACCGATACGCAGTATTTT	CAWGTDTQYF
few	TRBD2	TRBV4-3	TRBJ2-1	TGCGCCAGCAGCCAAGATCGGGCTAGCGGGGTAGCGGATGAGCAGTTCTTC	CASSQDRASGVADEQFF
-	-	TRBV18	TRBJ2-1	TGTGCCAGCTCACCGCAAGGTGAGCAGTTCTTC	CASSPQGEQFF
-	TRBD1	TRBV5-1	TRBJ2-5	TGCGCCAGCAGCAGGGACAGCTGGCAAGAGACCCAGTACTTC	CASSRDSWQETQYF
-	-	TRBV5-1	TRBJ2-7	TGCGCCAGCAGCTTGGGGGCTTTCACCTCCTACGAGCAGTACTTC	CASSLGAFTSYEQYF
-	-	TRBV29-1	TRBJ1-1	TGCAGCGTTTCGCGGTGGAACACTGAAGCTTTCTTT	CSVSRWNTEAFF
-	TRBD1	TRBV27	TRBJ2-1	TGTGCCAGCAATCGGGGACAGGCCTACAATGAGCAGTTCTTC	CASNRGQAYNEQFF
-	-	TRBV20-1	TRBJ2-7	TGCAGTGCTAGGGCTCGCCGTGAGCAGTACTTC	CSARARREQYF
-	TRBD2	TRBV2	TRBJ2-7	TGTGCCAGCAGAGCGGGACCCTACGAGCAGTACTTC	CASRAGPYEQYF
-	TRBD1	TRBV30	TRBJ1-4	TGTGCCTGGACCGGTGGGACAGGGGCCGAAAAACTGTTTTTT	CAWTGGTGAEKLFF
few	TRBD1	TRBV27	TRBJ1-1	TGTGCCAGCAGTTTGGGACAGCTAGGGACTGAAGCTTTCTTT	CASSLGQLGTEAFF
-	-	TRBV29-1	TRBJ2-6	TGCAGCGTTGATGGGCAGTCTGGGGCCAACGTCCTGACTTTC	CSVDGQSGANVLTF
-	-	TRBV7-8	TRBJ1-1	TGTGCCAGCAGCTTAGTAGCGGGAAACACTGAAGCTTTCTTT	CASSLVAGNTEAFF
-	-	TRBV27	TRBJ1-2	TGTGCCAGCAGCCCCACACGTAACTATGGCTACACCTTC	CASSPTRNYGYTF
-	-	TRBV18	TRBJ2-3	TGTGCCAGCTCACCAGGAGGCGGGTCAGGCACAGATACGCAGTATTTT	CASSPGGGSGTDTQYF
-	-	TRBV7-2	TRBJ2-3	TGTGCCAGCAGCGCTAGATTCGTTGCAGATACGCAGTATTTT	CASSARFVADTQYF